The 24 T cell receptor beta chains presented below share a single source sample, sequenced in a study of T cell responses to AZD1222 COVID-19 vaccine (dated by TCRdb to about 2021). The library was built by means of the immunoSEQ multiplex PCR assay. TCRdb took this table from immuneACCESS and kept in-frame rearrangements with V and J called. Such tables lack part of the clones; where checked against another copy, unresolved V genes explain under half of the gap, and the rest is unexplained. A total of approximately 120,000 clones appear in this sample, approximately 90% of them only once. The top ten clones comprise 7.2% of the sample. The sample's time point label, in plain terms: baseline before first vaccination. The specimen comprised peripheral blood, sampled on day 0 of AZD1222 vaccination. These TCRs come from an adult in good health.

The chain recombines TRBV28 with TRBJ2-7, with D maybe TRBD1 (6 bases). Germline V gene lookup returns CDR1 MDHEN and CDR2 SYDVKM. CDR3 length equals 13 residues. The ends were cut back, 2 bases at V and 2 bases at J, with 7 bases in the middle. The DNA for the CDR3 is TGTGCCAGCAGTTTAACAGGGACCTACGAGCAGTACTTC. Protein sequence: CASSLTGTYEQYF.

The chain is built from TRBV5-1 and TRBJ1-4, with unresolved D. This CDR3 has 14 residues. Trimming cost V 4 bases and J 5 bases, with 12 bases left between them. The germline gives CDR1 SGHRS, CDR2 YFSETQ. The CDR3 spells CASSPDTANEKLFF. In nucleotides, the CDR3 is TGCGCCAGCAGCCCTGATACTGCCAATGAAAAACTGTTTTTT.

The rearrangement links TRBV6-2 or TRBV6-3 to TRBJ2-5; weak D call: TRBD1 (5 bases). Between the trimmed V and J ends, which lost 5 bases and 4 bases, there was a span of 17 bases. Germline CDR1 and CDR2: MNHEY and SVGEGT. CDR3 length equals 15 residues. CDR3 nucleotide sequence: TGTGCCAGCAGTAAGACCAGGGATGCAATAGAGACCCAGTACTTC. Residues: CASSKTRDAIETQYF.

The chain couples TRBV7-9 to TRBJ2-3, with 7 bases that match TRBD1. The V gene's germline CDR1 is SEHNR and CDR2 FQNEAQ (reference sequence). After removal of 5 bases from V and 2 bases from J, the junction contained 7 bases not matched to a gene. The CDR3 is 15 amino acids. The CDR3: CASSPGQTYTDTQYF. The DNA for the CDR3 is TGTGCCAGCAGCCCGGGACAGACTTACACAGATACGCAGTATTTT.

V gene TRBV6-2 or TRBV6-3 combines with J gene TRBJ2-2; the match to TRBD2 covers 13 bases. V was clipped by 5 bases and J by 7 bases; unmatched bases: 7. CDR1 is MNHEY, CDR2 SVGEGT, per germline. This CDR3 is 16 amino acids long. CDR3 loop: CASSDLGLAGDGELFF. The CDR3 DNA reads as TGTGCCAGCAGTGACCTAGGACTAGCGGGAGACGGGGAGCTGTTTTTT.

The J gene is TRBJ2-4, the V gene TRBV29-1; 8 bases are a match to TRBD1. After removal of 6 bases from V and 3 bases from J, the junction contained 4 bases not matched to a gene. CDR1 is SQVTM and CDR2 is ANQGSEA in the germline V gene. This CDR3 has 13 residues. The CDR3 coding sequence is TGCAGCGTGACAGGGGAGGTCAAAAACATTCAGTACTTC. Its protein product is CSVTGEVKNIQYF. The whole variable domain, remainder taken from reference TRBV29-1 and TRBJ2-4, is SAVISQKPSRDICQRGTSLTIQCQVDSQVTMMFWYRQQPGQSLTLIATANQGSEATYESGFVIDKFPISRPNLTFSTLTVSNMSPEDSSIYLCSVTGEVKNIQYFGAGTRLSVL.

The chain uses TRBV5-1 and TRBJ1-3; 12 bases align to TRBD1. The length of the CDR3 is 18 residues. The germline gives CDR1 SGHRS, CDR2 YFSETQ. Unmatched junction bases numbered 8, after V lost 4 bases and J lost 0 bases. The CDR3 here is CASSAGTGGVLSGNTIYF. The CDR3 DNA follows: TGCGCCAGCAGCGCCGGGACAGGGGGCGTTCTCTCTGGAAACACCATATATTTT.

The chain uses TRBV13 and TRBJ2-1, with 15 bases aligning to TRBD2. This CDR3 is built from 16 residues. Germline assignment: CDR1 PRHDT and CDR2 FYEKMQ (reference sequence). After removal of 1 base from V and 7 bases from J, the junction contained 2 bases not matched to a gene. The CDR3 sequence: CASSLAGLAGGNEQFF. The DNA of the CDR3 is TGTGCCAGCAGCTTAGCTGGACTAGCGGGAGGGAATGAGCAGTTCTTC.

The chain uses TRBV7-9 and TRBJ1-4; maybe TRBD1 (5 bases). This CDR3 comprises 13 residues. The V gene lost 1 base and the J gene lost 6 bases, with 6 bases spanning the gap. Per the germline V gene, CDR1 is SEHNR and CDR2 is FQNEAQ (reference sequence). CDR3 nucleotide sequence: TGTGCCAGCAGCTTAGGGGGGGATGAAAAACTGTTTTTT. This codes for CASSLGGDEKLFF.

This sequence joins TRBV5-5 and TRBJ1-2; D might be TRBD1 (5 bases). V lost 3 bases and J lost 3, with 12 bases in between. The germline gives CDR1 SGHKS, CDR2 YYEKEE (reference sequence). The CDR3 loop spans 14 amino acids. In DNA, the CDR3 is TGTGCCAGCAGCTGGGACCCGGGGGACTATGGCTACACCTTC. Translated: CASSWDPGDYGYTF.

The CDR3 DNA is TGCGCCAGCAGCTTGAGCGGGACATTCTACAATGAGCAGTTCTTC. Amino acid sequence: CASSLSGTFYNEQFF. J is TRBJ2-1 and V is TRBV5-1; perhaps TRBD2 as D (7 bases). The V gene lost 1 base and the J gene lost 3 bases, with 11 bases spanning the gap. This CDR3 is built from 15 residues. Germline CDR1 reads SGHRS; CDR2 reads YFSETQ. The variable domain in full, with the rest retrieved from reference TRBV5-1 and TRBJ2-1, is KAGVTQTPRYLIKTRGQQVTLSCSPISGHRSVSWYQQTPGQGLQFLFEYFSETQRNKGNFPGRFSGRQFSNSRSEMNVSTLELGDSALYLCASSLSGTFYNEQFFGPGTRLTVL.

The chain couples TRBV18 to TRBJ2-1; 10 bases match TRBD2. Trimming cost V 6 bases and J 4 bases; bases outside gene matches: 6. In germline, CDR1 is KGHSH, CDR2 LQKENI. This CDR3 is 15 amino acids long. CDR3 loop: CASSLPSGGYNEQFF. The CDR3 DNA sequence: TGTGCCAGCTCGCTACCTAGCGGGGGTTACAATGAGCAGTTCTTC.

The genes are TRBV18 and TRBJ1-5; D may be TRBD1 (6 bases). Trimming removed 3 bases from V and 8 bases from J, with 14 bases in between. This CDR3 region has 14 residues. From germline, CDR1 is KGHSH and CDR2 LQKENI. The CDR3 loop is CASSPAGAQEPQHF. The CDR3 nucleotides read TGTGCCAGCTCACCCGCGGGGGCGCAAGAGCCCCAGCATTTT. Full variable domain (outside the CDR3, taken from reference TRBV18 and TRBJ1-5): NAGVMQNPRHLVRRRGQEARLRCSPMKGHSHVYWYRQLPEEGLKFMVYLQKENIIDESGMPKERFSAEFPKEGPSILRIQQVVRGDSAAYFCASSPAGAQEPQHFGDGTRLSIL.

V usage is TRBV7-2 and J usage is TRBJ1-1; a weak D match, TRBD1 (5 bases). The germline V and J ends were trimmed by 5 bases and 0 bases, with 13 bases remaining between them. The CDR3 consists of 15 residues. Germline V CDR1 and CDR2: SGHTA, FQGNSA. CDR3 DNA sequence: TGTGCCAGCAGCGGCCGCGGGGCTGTGAACACTGAAGCTTTCTTT. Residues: CASSGRGAVNTEAFF.

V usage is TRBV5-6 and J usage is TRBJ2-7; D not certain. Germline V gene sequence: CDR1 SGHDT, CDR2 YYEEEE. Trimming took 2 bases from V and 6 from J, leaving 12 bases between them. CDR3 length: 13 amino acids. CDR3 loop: CASSLAVVSEQYF. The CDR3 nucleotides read TGTGCCAGCAGCTTAGCAGTGGTAAGCGAGCAGTACTTC.

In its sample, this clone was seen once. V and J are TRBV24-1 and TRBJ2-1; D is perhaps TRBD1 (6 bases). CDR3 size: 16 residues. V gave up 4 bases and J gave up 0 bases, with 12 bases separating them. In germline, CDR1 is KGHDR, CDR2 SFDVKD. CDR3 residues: CATSDPFRGSYNEQFF. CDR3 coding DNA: TGTGCCACCAGTGACCCCTTCAGGGGCTCCTACAATGAGCAGTTCTTC.

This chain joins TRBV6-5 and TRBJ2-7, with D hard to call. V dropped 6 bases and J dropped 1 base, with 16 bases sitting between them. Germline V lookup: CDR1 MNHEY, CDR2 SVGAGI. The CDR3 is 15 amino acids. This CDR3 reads CASRRSEDPSYEQYF. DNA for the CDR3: TGTGCCAGCAGGAGGTCGGAAGACCCTTCCTACGAGCAGTACTTC.

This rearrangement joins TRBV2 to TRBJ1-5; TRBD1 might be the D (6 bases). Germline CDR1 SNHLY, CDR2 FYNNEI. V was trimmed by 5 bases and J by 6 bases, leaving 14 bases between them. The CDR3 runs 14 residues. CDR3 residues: CASSPTGSSQPQHF. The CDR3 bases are TGTGCCAGCAGTCCGACAGGTTCGAGTCAGCCCCAGCATTTT.

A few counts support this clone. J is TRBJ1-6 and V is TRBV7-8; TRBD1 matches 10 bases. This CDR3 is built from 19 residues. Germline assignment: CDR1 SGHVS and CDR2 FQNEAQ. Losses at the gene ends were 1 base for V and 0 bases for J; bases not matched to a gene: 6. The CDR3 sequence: CASSLGTDRGSSYNSPLHF. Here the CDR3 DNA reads TGTGCCAGCAGCTTAGGAACGGACAGGGGGAGCTCCTATAATTCACCCCTCCACTTT.

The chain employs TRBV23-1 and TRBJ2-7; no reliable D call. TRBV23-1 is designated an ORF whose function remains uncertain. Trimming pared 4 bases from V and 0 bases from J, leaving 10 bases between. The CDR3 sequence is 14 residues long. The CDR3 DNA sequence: TGCGCCAGCAGTCCCCGGACGGTCTCCTACGAGCAGTACTTC. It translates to CASSPRTVSYEQYF.

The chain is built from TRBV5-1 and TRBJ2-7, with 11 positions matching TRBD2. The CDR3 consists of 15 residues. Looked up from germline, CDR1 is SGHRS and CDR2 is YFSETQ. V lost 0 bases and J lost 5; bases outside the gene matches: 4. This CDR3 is CASSLVAGGPHEQYF. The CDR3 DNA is TGCGCCAGCAGCTTGGTAGCGGGAGGGCCTCACGAGCAGTACTTC.

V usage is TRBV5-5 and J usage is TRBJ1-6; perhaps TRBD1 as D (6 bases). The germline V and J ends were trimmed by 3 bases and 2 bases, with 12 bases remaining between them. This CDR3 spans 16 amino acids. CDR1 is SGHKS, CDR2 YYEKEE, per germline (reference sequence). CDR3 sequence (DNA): TGTGCCAGCAGCTGGGGGGGCCGAACCTATAATTCACCCCTCCACTTT. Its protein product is CASSWGGRTYNSPLHF.

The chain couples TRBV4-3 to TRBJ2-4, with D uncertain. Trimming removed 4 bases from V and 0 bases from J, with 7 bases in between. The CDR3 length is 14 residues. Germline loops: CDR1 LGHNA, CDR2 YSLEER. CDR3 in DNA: TGCGCCAGCAGCCCCTCCCGAGCCAAAAACATTCAGTACTTC. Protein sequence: CASSPSRAKNIQYF.

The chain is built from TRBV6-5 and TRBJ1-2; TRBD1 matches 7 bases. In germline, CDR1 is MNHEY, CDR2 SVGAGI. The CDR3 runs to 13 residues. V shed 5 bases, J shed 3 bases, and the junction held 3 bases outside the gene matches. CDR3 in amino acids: CASSKQGHYGYTF. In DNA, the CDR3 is TGTGCCAGCAGTAAACAGGGGCACTATGGCTACACCTTC.